Detailed here is one T cell receptor (beta chain). This sample is part of a study of regulatory T cells in long-lasting Graves disease. CDR1 is SGHDT and CDR2 is YYEEEE in the germline V gene. This CDR3 has 13 amino acids. Libraries of TCR beta came from iRepertoire HTBI primers plus Arm-PCR of CDR3 regions. MiXCR, applied by TCRdb to the multiplex PCR reads, yields one record per CDR3 protein. Of roughly 420,000 distinct CDR3 sequences listed, about 15% are singletons. Time point meaning: newly diagnosed GD, antithyroid drugs for less than 3 months. With RNA extracted from PBMCs as input, the TCR library was made. The sample was also reused in another study, on T cells in Graves' hyperthyroidism and ophthalmopathy.

The chain joins TRBV5-6 to TRBJ2-4; 10 bases fit TRBD1. The J call may be in error: the DNA end matches TRBJ2-7 better. Sequences were derived from peripheral blood mononuclear cells (PBMCs), sampled at new diagnosis, from a patient treated with antithyroid drugs. The TCR sequence derives from a woman between 18 and 29 years old with Graves disease. CDR3 sequence (DNA): TGTGCCAGCACAGGACAGGGGGACTACGAGCAGTACTTC. This encodes CASTGQGDYEQYF.